The 9 T cell receptor beta chains below come from one sample, sequenced in a study of blood T cell repertoires in COVID-19. Produced via immunoSEQ multiplex PCR; TCRdb's table is partial and in-frame only. The sample contains roughly 16,000 clones, 60% to 80% of which appear only once. The sample was peripheral blood. The receptors shown here come from a human donor in a cohort sampled during active COVID-19.

The chain recombines TRBV7-2 with TRBJ2-1; 9 nucleotides match TRBD2. The CDR3 is 18 amino acids. Germline loops: CDR1 SGHTA, CDR2 FQGNSA. The V and J ends lost 1 base and 4 bases, in that order; junction bases with no gene match: 11. In nucleotides, the CDR3 is TGTGCCAGCAGCTTAGGCCCCCCCCCTAGCGGGGTTTACAATGAGCAGTTCTTC. Translation gives CASSLGPPPSGVYNEQFF.

The V and J genes are TRBV5-1 and TRBJ1-2; D gene uncertain. V was cut by 3 bases and J by 7 bases, with 16 bases left in between. CDR1 SGHRS and CDR2 YFSETQ come from the germline V gene. The CDR3 has 14 residues. The CDR3 protein is CASSSTTRSGGYTF. CDR3 nucleotides: TGCGCCAGCAGCTCGACTACACGTTCGGGTGGCTACACCTTC.

The genes are TRBV3-1 (or the pseudogene TRBV3-2) and TRBJ1-2; a possible D gene is TRBD1 (6 bases). V was pared by 5 bases and J by 6 bases, with 13 bases between. The CDR3 has 13 amino acids. The V gene's germline CDR1 is LGHDT and CDR2 YNNKEL (reference sequence). The CDR3 is CASSSHRVHGYTF. CDR3 sequence (DNA): TGTGCCAGCAGCTCCCACAGGGTCCATGGCTACACCTTC.

The rearrangement uses TRBV29-1 and TRBJ2-7, with TRBD1 as a possible D gene (6 bases). Trimming took off 4 bases at V and 5 bases at J, with 15 bases between the two ends. This CDR3 has 13 residues. Germline assignment: CDR1 SQVTM and CDR2 ANQGSEA. The CDR3 is CSVGQGSNHEQYF. The CDR3 region has the DNA TGCAGCGTTGGGCAGGGGAGTAACCACGAGCAGTACTTC.

The J gene is TRBJ2-1, the V gene TRBV7-8, with D unclear. Germline V gene data show CDR1 as SGHVS and CDR2 as FQNEAQ. Trimming stripped 0 bases from V and 2 bases from J, with 8 bases between. CDR3 length equals 15 residues. As DNA, the CDR3 is TGTGCCAGCAGCTTAGCGCCCGGAGCCTACAATGAGCAGTTCTTC. This sequence encodes CASSLAPGAYNEQFF.

This chain links TRBV29-1 with TRBJ2-3; the D is unclear. CDR3 length equals 12 residues. Trimming left V 3 bases short and J 3 bases short, with 7 bases between. Germline assignment: CDR1 SQVTM and CDR2 ANQGSEA. In nucleotides, the CDR3 is TGCAGCGTTGACACAGCAACAGATACGCAGTATTTT. Translated, it gives CSVDTATDTQYF.

This clone is judged medium-sized. This sequence joins TRBV27 and TRBJ2-7, with 8 bases lining up with TRBD2. V was clipped by 3 bases and J by 3 bases; unmatched bases: 7. The germline V gene has CDR1 MNHEY and CDR2 SMNVEV (reference sequence). The CDR3 totals 15 residues. The CDR3 here is CASSLEGLAGYEQYF. The CDR3 DNA is TGTGCCAGCAGTTTGGAGGGTCTAGCGGGCTACGAGCAGTACTTC.

The chain is built from TRBV5-1 and TRBJ2-5; D might be TRBD2 (6 bases). Germline V gene lookup returns CDR1 SGHRS and CDR2 YFSETQ. V lost 4 bases to trimming and J lost 4 bases, with 17 bases between them. CDR3 size: 15 residues. CDR3 sequence (DNA): TGCGCCAGCAGCCTACGAGAGACTAGAGGAGAGACCCAGTACTTC. Translating it yields CASSLRETRGETQYF.

The V call is TRBV12-3 or TRBV12-4, the J call TRBJ1-6, with D uncertain. CDR3 length equals 11 residues. Trimming removed 5 bases at V and 6 bases at J, with 2 bases between. CDR3: CASSRNSPLHF. The CDR3 DNA follows: TGTGCCAGCAGTCGTAATTCACCCCTCCACTTT.